The 21 T cell receptor beta chains given below trace back to one sample, sequenced in a study of CD4 T cells in relation to SARS-CoV-2 and coronaviruses. For these TCRs, the target antigens are not known. TCRdb's table, derived via immunoSEQ multiplex PCR, lists solely in-frame clones and lacks some. Among about 23,000 clones listed, around 76% were seen once. Unexposed donor CD4+ T cells date from 2011-2018, before the COVID-19 pandemic. CD4+ T cells were isolated from the cells after 10 days of culture. The specimen sequenced was CD4+ T cells from PBMCs, cultured in vitro. Every receptor here comes from a human donor in good health.

J is TRBJ1-4 and V is TRBV6-6; D is perhaps TRBD1 (5 bases). In germline, CDR1 is MNHNY, CDR2 SVGAGI (reference sequence). The CDR3 totals 15 residues. V dropped 6 bases and J dropped 8 bases, with 19 bases sitting between them. The CDR3 sequence: CASRPGTPLSEKLFF. CDR3 in DNA: TGTGCCAGCAGGCCAGGGACGCCCCTTTCGGAAAAACTGTTTTTT.

CDR3 nucleotides: TGTGCCAGCAGTTACGAATCTTTTACGGGCTTGGGGAATCAGCCCCAGCATTTT. Translation gives CASSYESFTGLGNQPQHF. This chain connects TRBV6-2 or TRBV6-3 to TRBJ1-5; D is uncertain. Trimming shortened V by 2 bases and J by 4 bases, and 21 bases separated the two germline ends. Germline-derived CDR1 and CDR2 are MNHEY and SVGEGT. The CDR3 loop spans 18 amino acids.

This rearrangement joins TRBV9 to TRBJ1-3; D may be TRBD1 (5 bases). V lost 4 bases and J lost 2, with 22 bases in between. The CDR3 totals 18 residues. Germline CDR1 and CDR2: SGDLS and YYNGEE. CDR3 residues: CASSPGPSYLGPGNTIYF. CDR3 in DNA: TGTGCCAGCAGCCCGGGACCCAGCTATCTCGGGCCTGGAAACACCATATATTTT.

V is TRBV29-1 and J is TRBJ2-7; 8 bases map to TRBD2. The CDR3 length is 16 residues. Germline trimming cut 6 bases from V and 1 base from J; bases unmatched to any gene: 14. Germline V gene data show CDR1 as SQVTM and CDR2 as ANQGSEA. CDR3 sequence reads: CSVTPKKAGDSYEQYF. In nucleotides, the CDR3 is TGCAGCGTCACCCCTAAAAAAGCGGGAGATTCCTACGAGCAGTACTTC.

This sequence joins TRBV6-4 and TRBJ2-3; 7 bases fit TRBD2. The CDR3 sequence is 14 residues long. Germline loops: CDR1 MRHNA, CDR2 SNTAGT. J was trimmed by 6 bases and V by 5 bases; bases with no gene match: 8. CDR3 protein: CASSRSGSSDTQYF. DNA for the CDR3: TGTGCCAGCAGTCGTAGCGGGTCTTCGGATACGCAGTATTTT.

Written as DNA, the CDR3 is TGTGCCAGTAGTACAACCGGACAGTTTGGCTATGGCTACACCTTC. This codes for CASSTTGQFGYGYTF. The rearrangement uses TRBV19 and TRBJ1-2; TRBD1 might be the D (6 bases). Trimming left V 4 bases short and J 4 bases short, with 16 bases between. This CDR3 region has 15 residues. Germline V lookup: CDR1 LNHDA, CDR2 SQIVND (reference sequence).

V and J are TRBV19 and TRBJ1-1; 10 bases fit TRBD1. J gave up 1 base and V 9 bases, and 11 bases lay outside the gene matches. CDR1 and CDR2 from the germline V gene are LNHDA and SQIVND (reference sequence). CDR3 length: 16 amino acids. The CDR3 DNA follows: TGTGCCAGCCTGACAGGGGGCGGACGAAGGAACACTGAAGCTTTCTTT. It translates to CASLTGGGRRNTEAFF.

This chain links TRBV24-1 with TRBJ2-1; TRBD2 agrees at 12 bases. Unmatched junction bases numbered 13, after V lost 7 bases and J lost 13 bases. The CDR3 runs to 15 residues. Germline assignment: CDR1 KGHDR and CDR2 SFDVKD. This CDR3 is CATRRLAGVPLCQFF. The CDR3 region has the DNA TGTGCCACCAGGAGACTAGCGGGAGTGCCGCTTTGCCAGTTCTTC.

The V call is TRBV19, the J call TRBJ1-1; perhaps TRBD1 as D (6 bases). Germline V lookup: CDR1 LNHDA, CDR2 SQIVND (reference sequence). With 4 bases removed from V and 3 bases from J, the gap between germline ends came to 9 bases. The CDR3 covers 13 residues. The CDR3 DNA is TGTGCCAGTAGTAAACAGGGTTACACTGAAGCTTTCTTT. It encodes CASSKQGYTEAFF. Full variable domain (missing parts from reference TRBV19 and TRBJ1-1): DGGITQSPKYLFRKEGQNVTLSCEQNLNHDAMYWYRQDPGQGLRLIYYSQIVNDFQKGDIAEGYSVSREKKESFPLTVTSAQKNPTAFYLCASSKQGYTEAFFGQGTRLTVV.

The chain uses TRBV11-3 and TRBJ2-2; tentatively, D is TRBD2 (5 bases). The germline V gene has CDR1 SGHNT and CDR2 YENEEA. CDR3 length: 16 residues. Trimming shortened V by 3 bases and J by 6 bases, and 17 bases separated the two germline ends. The CDR3 reads CASSFNGVAGAGELFF. CDR3 sequence (DNA): TGTGCCAGCAGCTTCAATGGGGTCGCCGGGGCCGGGGAGCTGTTTTTT.

This chain links TRBV6-2 or TRBV6-3 with TRBJ2-5, with TRBD2 as a possible D gene (6 bases). In germline, CDR1 is MNHEY, CDR2 SVGEGT. The CDR3 length is 14 residues. V dropped 0 bases and J dropped 4 bases, with 9 bases sitting between them. The CDR3 DNA reads as TGTGCCAGCAGTTACTCGGCGGGACCAGAGACCCAGTACTTC. Its protein product is CASSYSAGPETQYF.

J is TRBJ2-5 and V is TRBV9; perhaps TRBD2 as D (6 bases). V lost 1 base to trimming and J lost 3 bases, with 7 bases between them. Germline V lookup: CDR1 SGDLS, CDR2 YYNGEE. The CDR3 has 13 amino acids. CDR3 amino acids: CASSVSGEETQYF. CDR3 nucleotide sequence: TGTGCCAGCAGCGTATCGGGGGAAGAGACCCAGTACTTC.

This clone was detected a few times. The genes are TRBV29-1 and TRBJ2-7; D gene uncertain. CDR3 length equals 13 residues. Trimming stripped 6 bases from V and 9 bases from J, with 21 bases between. Germline V gives CDR1 SQVTM, CDR2 ANQGSEA. The CDR3: CSVLVDVRASQYF. The CDR3 nucleotides read TGCAGCGTCTTGGTCGACGTCCGGGCTTCGCAGTACTTC.

This rearrangement joins TRBV28 to TRBJ2-3, with D hard to call. V shed 8 bases and J shed 4 bases, with 4 bases lying between them. The germline V gene encodes CDR1 MDHEN and CDR2 SYDVKM. There are 10 residues in the CDR3. The CDR3: CASGADTQYF. The DNA for the CDR3 is TGTGCCAGCGGCGCAGATACGCAGTATTTT.

The chain is built from TRBV18 and TRBJ1-3; D unresolved. Germline-derived CDR1 and CDR2 are KGHSH and LQKENI. The CDR3 covers 18 residues. Trimming removed 2 bases from V and 2 bases from J, with 19 bases in between. The CDR3: CASSPKIGTEATGNTIYF. The CDR3 DNA reads as TGTGCCAGCTCACCAAAGATCGGTACCGAAGCTACTGGAAACACCATATATTTT.

This clone turned up a few times. The V and J genes are TRBV20-1 and TRBJ1-2; D gene ambiguous. Germline CDR1 and CDR2: DFQATT and SNEGSKA (reference sequence). With 0 bases removed from V and 8 bases from J, the gap between germline ends came to 7 bases. The CDR3 runs 11 residues. The CDR3 nucleotides read TGCAGTGCTAGAGAACCGGGAGGCTACACCTTC. It encodes CSAREPGGYTF.

V is TRBV27 and J is TRBJ1-1, with D maybe TRBD1 (5 bases). CDR3 length: 15 amino acids. Germline CDR1 reads MNHEY; CDR2 reads SMNVEV (reference sequence). The V gene lost 5 bases and the J gene lost 0 bases, with 13 bases spanning the gap. This CDR3 reads CASSPQTEMNTEAFF. CDR3 coding DNA: TGTGCCAGCAGTCCCCAGACAGAGATGAACACTGAAGCTTTCTTT.

The CDR3 coding sequence is TGTGCCAGCACCACCCCATCGGAGGCCGTCGCCCGGGTCAACGTCCTGACTTTC. It encodes CASTTPSEAVARVNVLTF. The gene calls are TRBV2 and TRBJ2-6; TRBD2 might be the D (5 bases). The CDR3 is 18 amino acids. Germline loops: CDR1 SNHLY, CDR2 FYNNEI. With 7 bases removed from V and 9 bases from J, the gap between germline ends came to 28 bases. The complete variable domain, with remaining parts taken from reference TRBV2 and TRBJ2-6, reads EPEVTQTPSHQVTQMGQEVILRCVPISNHLYFYWYRQILGQKVEFLVSFYNNEISEKSEIFDDQFSVERPDGSNFTLKIRSTKLEDSAMYFCASTTPSEAVARVNVLTFGAGSRLTVL.

The V and J genes are TRBV6-5 and TRBJ2-5; D may be TRBD2 (6 bases). V was clipped by 8 bases and J by 2 bases, with 18 bases between them. Looked up from germline, CDR1 is MNHEY and CDR2 is SVGAGI. The length of the CDR3 is 15 residues. In nucleotides, the CDR3 is TGTGCCAGCTCAAGACCTCTAGGAGGGCAAGAGACCCAGTACTTC. It codes for CASSRPLGGQETQYF.

The genes are TRBV19 and TRBJ2-7, with D maybe TRBD2 (7 bases). CDR1 LNHDA and CDR2 SQIVND come from the germline V gene (reference sequence). The V and J ends lost 0 bases and 6 bases respectively, with 9 bases between them. The length of the CDR3 is 13 residues. CDR3 nucleotides: TGTGCCAGTAGTATAGATCGGGGGGCCGAGCAGTACTTC. Translating gives CASSIDRGAEQYF.

The genes are TRBV5-1 and TRBJ2-1; possibly TRBD1 for D (5 bases). The CDR3 runs to 14 residues. V dropped 4 bases and J dropped 4 bases, with 12 bases sitting between them. Germline V lookup: CDR1 SGHRS, CDR2 YFSETQ. The CDR3 is CASSDDRVYNEQFF. The CDR3 nucleotides are TGCGCCAGCAGCGACGACAGAGTTTACAATGAGCAGTTCTTC.